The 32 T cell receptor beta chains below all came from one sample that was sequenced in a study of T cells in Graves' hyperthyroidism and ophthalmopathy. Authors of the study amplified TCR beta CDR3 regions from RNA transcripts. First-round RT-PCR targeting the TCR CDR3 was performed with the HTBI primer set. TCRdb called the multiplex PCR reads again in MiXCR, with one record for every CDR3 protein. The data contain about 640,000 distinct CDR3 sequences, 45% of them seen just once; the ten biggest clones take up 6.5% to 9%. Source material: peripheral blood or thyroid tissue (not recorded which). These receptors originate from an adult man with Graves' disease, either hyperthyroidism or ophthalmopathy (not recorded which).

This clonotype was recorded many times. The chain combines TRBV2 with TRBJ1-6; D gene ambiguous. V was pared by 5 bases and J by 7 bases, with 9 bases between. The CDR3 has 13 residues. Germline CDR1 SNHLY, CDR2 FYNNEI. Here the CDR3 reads CASSSQPNSPLHF. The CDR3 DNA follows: TGTGCCAGCAGTTCCCAGCCCAATTCACCCCTCCACTTT.

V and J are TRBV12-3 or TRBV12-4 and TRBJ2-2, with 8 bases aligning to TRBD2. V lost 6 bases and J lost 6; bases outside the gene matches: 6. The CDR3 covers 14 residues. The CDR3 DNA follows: TGTGCCAGCAGCCGGGGGGGAAGTGCCGGGGAGCTGTTTTTT. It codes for CASSRGGSAGELFF.

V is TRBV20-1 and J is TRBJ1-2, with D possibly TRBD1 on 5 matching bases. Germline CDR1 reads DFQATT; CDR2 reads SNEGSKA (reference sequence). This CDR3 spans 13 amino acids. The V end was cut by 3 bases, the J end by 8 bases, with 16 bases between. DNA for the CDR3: TGCAGTGCTAGTTCCCCGGGACTGAGGGGCTACACCTTC. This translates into CSASSPGLRGYTF.

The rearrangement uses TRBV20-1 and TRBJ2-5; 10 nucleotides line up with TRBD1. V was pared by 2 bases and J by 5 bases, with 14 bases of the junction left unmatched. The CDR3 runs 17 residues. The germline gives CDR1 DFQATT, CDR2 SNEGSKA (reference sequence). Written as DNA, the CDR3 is TGCAGTGCTAGACCCTTCCCGACAGGGGGCTTCAGTGAGACCCAGTACTTC. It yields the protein CSARPFPTGGFSETQYF.

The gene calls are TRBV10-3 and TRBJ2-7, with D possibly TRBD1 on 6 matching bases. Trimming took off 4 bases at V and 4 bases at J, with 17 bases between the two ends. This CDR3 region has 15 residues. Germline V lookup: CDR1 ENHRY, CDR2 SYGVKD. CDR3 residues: CAISGFGTSPYEQYF. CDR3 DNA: TGTGCCATCAGTGGATTCGGGACATCGCCTTACGAGCAGTACTTC.

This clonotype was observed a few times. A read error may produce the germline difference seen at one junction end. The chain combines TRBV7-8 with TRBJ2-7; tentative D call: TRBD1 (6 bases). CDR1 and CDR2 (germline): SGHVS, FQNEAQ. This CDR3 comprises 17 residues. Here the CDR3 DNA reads TGCGCCAGCAGCCAAGACTTTCCAGGGGAACGCGCCTACGAGCAGTACTTC. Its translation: CASSQDFPGERAYEQYF.

The CDR3 sequence: CASSGSGGTGANVLTF. Written as DNA, the CDR3 is TGTGCCAGCAGTGGCTCAGGGGGTACTGGGGCCAACGTCCTGACTTTC. This chain links TRBV2 with TRBJ2-6; 7 bases align to TRBD1. The V gene end was trimmed by 4 bases and the J gene end by 2 bases; junction bases not matched to a gene: 5. The CDR3 length is 16 residues. CDR1 is SNHLY and CDR2 is FYNNEI in the germline V gene.

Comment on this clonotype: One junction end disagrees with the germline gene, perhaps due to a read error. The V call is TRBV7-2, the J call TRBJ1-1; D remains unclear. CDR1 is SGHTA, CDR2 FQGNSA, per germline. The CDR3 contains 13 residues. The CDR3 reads CASSLTMNTGAFF. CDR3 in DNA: TGTGCCAGCAGCCTCACAATGAACACTGGAGCTTTCTTT.

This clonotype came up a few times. The CDR3 DNA reads as TGTGCCAGCAGCCAAGGAGGTCATAATCAGCCCCAGCATTTT. This gives the protein CASSQGGHNQPQHF. V and J are TRBV14 and TRBJ1-5; D unclear. The CDR3 runs 14 residues. Between the trimmed V and J ends, which lost 1 base and 4 bases, there was a span of 8 bases. In germline, CDR1 is SGHDN, CDR2 FVKESK.

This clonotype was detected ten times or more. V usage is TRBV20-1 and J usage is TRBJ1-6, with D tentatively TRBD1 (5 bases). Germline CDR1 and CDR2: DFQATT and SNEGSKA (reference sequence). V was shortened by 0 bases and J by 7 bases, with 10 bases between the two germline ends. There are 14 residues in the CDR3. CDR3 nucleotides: TGCAGTGCTAGAGACTACGAGGGGAATTCACCCCTCCACTTT. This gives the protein CSARDYEGNSPLHF.

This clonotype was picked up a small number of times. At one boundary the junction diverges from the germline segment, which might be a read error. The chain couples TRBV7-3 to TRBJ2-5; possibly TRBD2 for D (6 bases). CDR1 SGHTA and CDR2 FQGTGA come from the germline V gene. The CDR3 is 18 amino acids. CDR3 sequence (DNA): TGTGCTAGCAGCTCGTCCCCTCCGCCTGGGGGGTTCCAAGAGACCCAGTACTTC. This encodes CASSSSPPPGGFQETQYF.

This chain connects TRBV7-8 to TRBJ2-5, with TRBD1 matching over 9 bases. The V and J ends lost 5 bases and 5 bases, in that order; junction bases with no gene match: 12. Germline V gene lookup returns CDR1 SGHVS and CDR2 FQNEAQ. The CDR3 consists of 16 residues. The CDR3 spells CASSGRPGQGAETQYF. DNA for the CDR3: TGTGCCAGCAGCGGAAGGCCGGGACAGGGAGCGGAGACCCAGTACTTC.

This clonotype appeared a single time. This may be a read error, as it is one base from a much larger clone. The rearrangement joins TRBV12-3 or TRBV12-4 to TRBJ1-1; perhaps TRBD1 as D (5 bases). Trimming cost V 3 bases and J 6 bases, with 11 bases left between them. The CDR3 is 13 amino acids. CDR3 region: CASSFRGGAEAFF. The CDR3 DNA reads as TGTGCCAGCAGTTTCCGGGGCGGCGCTGAAGCTTTCTTT.

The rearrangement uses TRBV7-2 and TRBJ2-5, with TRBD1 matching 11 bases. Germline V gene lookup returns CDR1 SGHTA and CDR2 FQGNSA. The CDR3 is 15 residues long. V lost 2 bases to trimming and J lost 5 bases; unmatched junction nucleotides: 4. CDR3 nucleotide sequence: TGTGCCAGCAGCTTACGGACAGGGGGCCATGAGACCCAGTACTTC. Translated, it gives CASSLRTGGHETQYF.

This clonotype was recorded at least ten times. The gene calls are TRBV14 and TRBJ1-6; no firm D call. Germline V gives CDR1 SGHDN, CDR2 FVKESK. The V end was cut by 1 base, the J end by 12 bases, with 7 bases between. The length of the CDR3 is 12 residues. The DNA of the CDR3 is TGTGCCAGCAGCCAAGCCTCCCTACCCCTCCACTTT. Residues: CASSQASLPLHF.

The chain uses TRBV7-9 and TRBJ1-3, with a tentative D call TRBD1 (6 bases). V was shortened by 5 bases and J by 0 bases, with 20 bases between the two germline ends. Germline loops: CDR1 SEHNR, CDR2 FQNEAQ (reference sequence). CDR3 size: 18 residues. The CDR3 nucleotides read TGTGCCAGCAGCGTTGGACGTCAGGGGAGGATCTCTGGAAACACCATATATTTT. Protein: CASSVGRQGRISGNTIYF. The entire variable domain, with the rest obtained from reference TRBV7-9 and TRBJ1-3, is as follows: DTGVSQNPRHKITKRGQNVTFRCDPISEHNRLYWYRQTLGQGPEFLTYFQNEAQLEKSRLLSDRFSAERPKGSFSTLEIQRTEQGDSAMYLCASSVGRQGRISGNTIYFGEGSWLTVV.

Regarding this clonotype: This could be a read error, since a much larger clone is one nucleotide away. The CDR3 is CASSSGRTNSGNTMYF. The CDR3 nucleotides read TGTGCCAGCAGCTCGGGACGGACCAACTCTGGAAACACCATGTATTTT. The V gene is TRBV7-9, the J gene TRBJ1-3, with D possibly matching TRBD1 (5 bases). The CDR3 totals 16 residues. CDR1 and CDR2 (germline): SEHNR, FQNEAQ (reference sequence).

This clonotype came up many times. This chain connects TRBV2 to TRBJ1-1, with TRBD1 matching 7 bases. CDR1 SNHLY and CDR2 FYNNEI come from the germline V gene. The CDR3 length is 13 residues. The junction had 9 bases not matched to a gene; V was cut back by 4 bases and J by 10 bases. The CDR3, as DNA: TGTGCCAGCAGTGGTATCCGACAGGGTCGAGCTTTCTTT. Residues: CASSGIRQGRAFF.

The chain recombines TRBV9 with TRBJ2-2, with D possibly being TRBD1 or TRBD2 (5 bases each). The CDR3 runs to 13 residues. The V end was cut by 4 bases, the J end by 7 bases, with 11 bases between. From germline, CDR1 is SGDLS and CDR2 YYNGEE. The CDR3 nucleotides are TGTGCCAGCAGCCGGGGCCAAGACGGGGAGCTGTTTTTT. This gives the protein CASSRGQDGELFF.

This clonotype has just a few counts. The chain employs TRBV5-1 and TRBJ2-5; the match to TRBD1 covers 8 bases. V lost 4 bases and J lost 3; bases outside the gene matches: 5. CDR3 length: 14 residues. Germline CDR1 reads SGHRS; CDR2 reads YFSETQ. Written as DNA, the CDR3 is TGCGCCAGCAGCACCGGGACAGGCGAAGAGACCCAGTACTTC. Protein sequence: CASSTGTGEETQYF. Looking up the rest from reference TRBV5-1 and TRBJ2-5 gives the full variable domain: KAGVTQTPRYLIKTRGQQVTLSCSPISGHRSVSWYQQTPGQGLQFLFEYFSETQRNKGNFPGRFSGRQFSNSRSEMNVSTLELGDSALYLCASSTGTGEETQYFGPGTRLLVL.

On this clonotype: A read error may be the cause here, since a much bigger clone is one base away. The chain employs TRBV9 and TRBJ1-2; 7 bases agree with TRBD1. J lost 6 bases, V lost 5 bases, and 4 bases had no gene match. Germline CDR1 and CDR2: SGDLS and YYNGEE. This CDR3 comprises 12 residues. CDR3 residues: CASRTGANGYTF. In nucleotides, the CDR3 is TGTGCCAGCAGAACAGGGGCCAATGGCTACACCTTC.

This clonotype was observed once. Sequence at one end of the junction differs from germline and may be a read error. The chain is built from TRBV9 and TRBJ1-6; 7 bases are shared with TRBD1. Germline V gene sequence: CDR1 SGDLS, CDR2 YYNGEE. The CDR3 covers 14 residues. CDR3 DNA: TGTGGCAGCAGCGAGGGACAGCCGAATTCACCCCTCCACTTT. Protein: CGSSEGQPNSPLHF.

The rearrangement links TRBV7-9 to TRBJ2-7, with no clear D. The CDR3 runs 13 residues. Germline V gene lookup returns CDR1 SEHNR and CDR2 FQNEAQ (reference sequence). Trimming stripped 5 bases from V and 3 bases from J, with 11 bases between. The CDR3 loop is CASSVDGYYEQYF. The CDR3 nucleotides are TGTGCCAGCAGCGTGGACGGGTACTACGAGCAGTACTTC.

The chain's CDR3 is CASSHRDRPQETQYF. The CDR3 DNA sequence: TGTGCCAGCAGCCACAGGGACAGGCCCCAAGAGACCCAGTACTTC. This chain links TRBV7-8 with TRBJ2-5; the match to TRBD1 covers 8 bases. The CDR3 is made up of 15 amino acids. The ends lost 5 bases at V and 1 base at J; junction bases unmatched: 6. Germline CDR1 SGHVS, CDR2 FQNEAQ.

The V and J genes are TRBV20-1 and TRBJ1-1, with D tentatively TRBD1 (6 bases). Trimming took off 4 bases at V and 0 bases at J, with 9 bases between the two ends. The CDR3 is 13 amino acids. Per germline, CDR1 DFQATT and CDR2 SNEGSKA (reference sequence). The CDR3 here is CSATGQLNTEAFF. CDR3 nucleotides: TGCAGTGCTACCGGACAGCTGAACACTGAAGCTTTCTTT.

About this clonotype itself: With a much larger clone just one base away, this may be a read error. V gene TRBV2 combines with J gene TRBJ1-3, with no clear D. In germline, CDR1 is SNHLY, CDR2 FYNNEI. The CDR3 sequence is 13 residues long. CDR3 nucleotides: TGTGCCAGCATACCCTCCTCTGGAAGCACCATATATTTT. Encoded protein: CASIPSSGSTIYF.

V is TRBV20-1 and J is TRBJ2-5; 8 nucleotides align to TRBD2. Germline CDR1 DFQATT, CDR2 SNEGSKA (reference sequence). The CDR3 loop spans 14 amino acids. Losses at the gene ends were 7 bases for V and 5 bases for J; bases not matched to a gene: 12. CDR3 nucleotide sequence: TGCAGTGGGGGGGTAGCGGGGAGCCCGGAGACCCAGTACTTC. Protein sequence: CSGGVAGSPETQYF.

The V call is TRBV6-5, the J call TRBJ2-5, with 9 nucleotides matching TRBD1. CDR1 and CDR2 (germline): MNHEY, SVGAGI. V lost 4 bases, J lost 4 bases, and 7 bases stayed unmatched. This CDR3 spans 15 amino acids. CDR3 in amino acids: CASSLAGTGSETQYF. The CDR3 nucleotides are TGTGCCAGCAGTTTAGCCGGGACAGGGTCAGAGACCCAGTACTTC.

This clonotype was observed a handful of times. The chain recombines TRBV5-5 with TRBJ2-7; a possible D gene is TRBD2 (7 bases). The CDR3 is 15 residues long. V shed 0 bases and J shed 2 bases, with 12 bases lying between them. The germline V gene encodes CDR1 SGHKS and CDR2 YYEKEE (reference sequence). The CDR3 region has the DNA TGTGCCAGCAGCTTGGAGGGGGGGTGGACCTACGAGCAGTACTTC. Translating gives CASSLEGGWTYEQYF.

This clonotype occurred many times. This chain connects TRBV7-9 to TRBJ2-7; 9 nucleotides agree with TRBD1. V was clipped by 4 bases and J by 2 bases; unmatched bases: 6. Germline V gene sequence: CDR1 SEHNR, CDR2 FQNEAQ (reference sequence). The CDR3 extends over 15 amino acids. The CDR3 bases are TGTGCCAGCAGCTCCCGGGACAGGGCAACCTACGAGCAGTACTTC. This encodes CASSSRDRATYEQYF.

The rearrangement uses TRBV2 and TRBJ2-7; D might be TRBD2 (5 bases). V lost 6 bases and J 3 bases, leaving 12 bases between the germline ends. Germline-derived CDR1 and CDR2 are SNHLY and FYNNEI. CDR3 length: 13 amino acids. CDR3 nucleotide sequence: TGTGCCAGCAGCCGCGGGCGCCACTACGAGCAGTACTTC. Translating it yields CASSRGRHYEQYF.

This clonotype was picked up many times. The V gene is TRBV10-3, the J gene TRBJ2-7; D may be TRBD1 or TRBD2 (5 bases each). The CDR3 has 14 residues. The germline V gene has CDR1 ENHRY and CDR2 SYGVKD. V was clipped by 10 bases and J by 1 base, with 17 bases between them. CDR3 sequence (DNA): TGTGCCACCCAGGCCGGGACGGGATCCTACGAGCAGTACTTC. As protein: CATQAGTGSYEQYF.